These 32 T cell receptor beta chains came from one sample sequenced in a study of immune cell composition in non-small cell lung cancer. The repertoire was sequenced with immunoSEQ multiplex PCR; TCRdb's copy has only in-frame clones and lacks some. The sample has more than 15,000 clones, 77% seen once; the top ten hold roughly 9.2%. Normal lung sampling was at least 3 cm from the tumour, as distant as possible. The sample was also reused in another study, on CD4 T cells in lung cancer.

The sequenced material came from non-adjacent lung tissue. These receptors all stem from a human donor with non-small cell lung cancer.

The gene calls are TRBV15 and TRBJ2-5; TRBD2 matches 8 bases. J was trimmed by 2 bases and V by 4 bases; bases with no gene match: 6. The CDR3 has 15 amino acids. The V gene's germline CDR1 is LNHNV and CDR2 YYDKDF (reference sequence). The CDR3 nucleotides read TGTGCCACCAGCACGGGGGGGCCGGGTCAAGAGACCCAGTACTTC. Protein product: CATSTGGPGQETQYF.

The chain employs TRBV7-9 and TRBJ2-5; 7 bases are shared with TRBD2. The J segment lost 2 bases and the V segment lost 5 bases, leaving 5 bases of the junction unmatched. Germline CDR1 is SEHNR and CDR2 is FQNEAQ (reference sequence). CDR3 length equals 14 residues. The CDR3 DNA reads as TGTGCCAGCAGCCATGGACTAGTACAAGAGACCCAGTACTTC. The encoded protein is CASSHGLVQETQYF.

In regard to this clone: This sample includes further DNA sequences coding for the same CDR3. This chain joins TRBV25-1 and TRBJ2-1; TRBD2 matches at 12 bases. CDR1 and CDR2 (germline): MGHDK, SYGVNS. This CDR3 has 16 amino acids. V trimming: 3 bases; J trimming: 3 bases; junction bases outside the gene matches: 3. The CDR3 DNA reads as TGTGCCAGCAGTGACCAGACTAGCGGGGGCTACAATGAGCAGTTCTTC. Translated, it gives CASSDQTSGGYNEQFF.

As concerns this clone: One junction end disagrees with the germline gene, perhaps due to a read error. The V call is TRBV7-7, the J call TRBJ2-5, with 8 bases aligning to TRBD1. The germline gives CDR1 SSHAT, CDR2 FNYEAQ (reference sequence). This CDR3 has 15 amino acids. CDR3 region: CASSSGQGRQETQYF. For the CDR3, the DNA is TGTGCTAGCAGCTCCGGACAGGGAAGGCAAGAGACCCAGTACTTC. The entire variable domain, with the rest obtained from reference TRBV7-7 and TRBJ2-5, is as follows: GAGVSQSPRYKVTKRGQDVTLRCDPISSHATLYWYQQALGQGPEFLTYFNYEAQPDKSGLPSDRFSAERPEGSISTLTIQRTEQRDSAMYRCASSSGQGRQETQYFGPGTRLLVL.

The J gene is TRBJ2-5, the V gene TRBV7-9; D remains ambiguous. In germline, CDR1 is SEHNR, CDR2 FQNEAQ (reference sequence). The CDR3 length is 12 residues. The V end was cut by 2 bases, the J end by 0 bases, with 1 base between. The CDR3 nucleotides read TGTGCCAGCAGCTTAAACCAAGAGACCCAGTACTTC. Its translation: CASSLNQETQYF.

In this sample, this clone turned up a few times. This sample includes further DNA sequences coding for the same CDR3. This chain connects TRBV14 to TRBJ1-5; tentatively, D is TRBD1 (6 bases). Trimming took 2 bases from V and 3 from J, leaving 17 bases between them. This CDR3 is built from 17 residues. Germline V gives CDR1 SGHDN, CDR2 FVKESK. Written as DNA, the CDR3 is TGTGCCAGCAGCCAATTTAGGCAGGGGTTTACCAATCAGCCCCAGCATTTT. Amino acids: CASSQFRQGFTNQPQHF.

This clone came up a few times. Written as DNA, the CDR3 is TGTGCCAGCAGTTACTCTGGAGGTGGCAATCAGCCCCAGCATTTT. Translated, it gives CASSYSGGGNQPQHF. The gene calls are TRBV6-5 and TRBJ1-5; no clear D. CDR1 and CDR2 from the germline V gene are MNHEY and SVGAGI. V was cut by 0 bases and J by 2 bases, with 8 bases left in between. The CDR3 has 15 amino acids.

The rearrangement joins TRBV18 to TRBJ2-7; D is possibly TRBD1 (5 bases). Trimming pared 2 bases from V and 6 bases from J, leaving 14 bases between. The CDR3 contains 14 residues. CDR1 is KGHSH and CDR2 is LQKENI in the germline V gene. For the CDR3, the DNA is TGTGCCAGCTCACCAAATTTCAGGGTTACCGAGCAGTACTTC. As protein: CASSPNFRVTEQYF.

This sequence joins TRBV9 and TRBJ1-6; the D gene is possibly TRBD1 (6 bases). V was pared by 2 bases and J by 10 bases, with 13 bases between. CDR3 length: 14 residues. Germline lookup yields CDR1 SGDLS and CDR2 YYNGEE. This CDR3 reads CASSVLRGGSPLHF. CDR3 nucleotide sequence: TGTGCCAGCAGCGTGCTCAGGGGTGGCTCACCCCTCCACTTT.

The chain is built from TRBV5-4 and TRBJ1-3, with D possibly TRBD1 on 5 matching bases. Germline V CDR1 and CDR2: SGHNT, YYREEE (reference sequence). The length of the CDR3 is 16 residues. V lost 4 bases to trimming and J lost 0 bases, with 14 bases between them. CDR3 amino acids: CASSLDIGSSGNTIYF. Here the CDR3 DNA reads TGTGCCAGCAGCCTGGACATCGGGAGCTCTGGAAACACCATATATTTT.

This clone has only a few counts. The chain carries TRBV30 and TRBJ1-1, with unresolved D. CDR1 and CDR2 (germline): GTSNPN, SVGIG (reference sequence). V was cut by 1 base and J by 3 bases, with 6 bases left in between. The CDR3 covers 12 residues. CDR3 in amino acids: CAWSDAYTEAFF. The CDR3 DNA reads as TGTGCCTGGAGTGACGCTTACACTGAAGCTTTCTTT.

This chain uses TRBV10-3 with TRBJ2-3, with 12 nucleotides matching TRBD2. The CDR3 totals 15 residues. J gave up 4 bases and V 6 bases, and 5 bases lay outside the gene matches. Germline V lookup: CDR1 ENHRY, CDR2 SYGVKD. The CDR3 is CAIRPTSGGPDTQYF. CDR3 sequence (DNA): TGTGCCATCAGACCCACTAGCGGGGGGCCAGATACGCAGTATTTT.

V usage is TRBV11-1 and J usage is TRBJ1-1; weak D call: TRBD1 (6 bases). This CDR3 has 14 amino acids. Germline CDR1 and CDR2: SGHAT and FQDESV (reference sequence). Trimming shortened V by 2 bases and J by 8 bases, and 15 bases separated the two germline ends. CDR3 nucleotides: TGTGCCAGCAGCTTATATGAGGGGGGCATCGAAGCTTTCTTT. Translation gives CASSLYEGGIEAFF. The full variable domain, with the rest looked up from reference TRBV11-1 and TRBJ1-1, is EAEVAQSPRYKITEKSQAVAFWCDPISGHATLYWYRQILGQGPELLVQFQDESVVDDSQLPKDRFSAERLKGVDSTLKIQPAELGDSAMYLCASSLYEGGIEAFFGQGTRLTVV.

The chain combines TRBV5-8 with TRBJ2-5; TRBD1 might be the D (7 bases). Trimming took 7 bases from V and 1 from J, leaving 11 bases between them. The CDR3 consists of 13 residues. Germline CDR1 reads SGHTS; CDR2 reads YDEGEE. The DNA for the CDR3 is TGTGCCAGCGGCGGGACAGCCCAAGAGACCCAGTACTTC. Translation gives CASGGTAQETQYF.

The CDR3 here is CASSPGISDSNTEAFF. The CDR3 DNA sequence: TGCGCCAGCAGCCCAGGGATTTCTGATTCGAACACTGAAGCTTTCTTT. The rearrangement links TRBV5-1 to TRBJ1-1; maybe TRBD1 (5 bases). Germline V lookup: CDR1 SGHRS, CDR2 YFSETQ. With 4 bases removed from V and 1 base from J, the gap between germline ends came to 17 bases. The CDR3 has 16 amino acids.

The V call is TRBV30, the J call TRBJ1-3, with TRBD1 as a possible D gene (5 bases). V was pared by 0 bases and J by 11 bases, with 29 bases between. The CDR3 has 18 amino acids. In germline, CDR1 is GTSNPN, CDR2 SVGIG (reference sequence). CDR3 DNA sequence: TGTGCCTGGAGTGTAAATTTTGGGGAGACGAGGAGAGGGGCCTCCATATATTTT. It translates to CAWSVNFGETRRGASIYF.

The sample holds one count of this clone. The V call is TRBV7-2, the J call TRBJ1-2, with D unresolved. The CDR3 runs 15 residues. V dropped 1 base and J dropped 7 bases, with 16 bases sitting between them. Germline V gives CDR1 SGHTA, CDR2 FQGNSA. The CDR3 is CASSLVVGPESGYTF. CDR3 in DNA: TGTGCCAGCAGCTTAGTTGTGGGCCCGGAGTCTGGCTACACCTTC. The full variable domain, with the rest looked up from reference TRBV7-2 and TRBJ1-2, is GAGVSQSPSNKVTEKGKDVELRCDPISGHTALYWYRQSLGQGLEFLIYFQGNSAPDKSGLPSDRFSAERTGGSVSTLTIQRTQQEDSAVYLCASSLVVGPESGYTFGSGTRLTVV.

This clone was detected only once. The DNA of the CDR3 is TGTGCCAGTAGTCCGAGGTCTGGGGCCAACGTCCTGACTTTC. Its protein product is CASSPRSGANVLTF. This chain links TRBV19 with TRBJ2-6; D gene uncertain. The CDR3 is made up of 14 amino acids. V lost 5 bases and J lost 1, with 6 bases in between. Germline V CDR1 and CDR2: LNHDA, SQIVND (reference sequence). The variable domain in full, with the rest retrieved from reference TRBV19 and TRBJ2-6, is DGGITQSPKYLFRKEGQNVTLSCEQNLNHDAMYWYRQDPGQGLRLIYYSQIVNDFQKGDIAEGYSVSREKKESFPLTVTSAQKNPTAFYLCASSPRSGANVLTFGAGSRLTVL.

The rearrangement joins TRBV6-5 to TRBJ2-7, with 9 bases that match TRBD2. Germline CDR1 MNHEY, CDR2 SVGAGI. Trimming at V came to 0 bases and at J to 4 bases, leaving 4 bases not matched to a gene. The CDR3 spans 15 residues. CDR3 sequence reads: CASSYSLAGLYEQYF. The CDR3 DNA is TGTGCCAGCAGTTACTCGCTAGCGGGGTTATACGAGCAGTACTTC.

The V call is TRBV5-1, the J call TRBJ2-6; no firm D call. V lost 0 bases to trimming and J lost 0 bases, with 1 base between them. The germline V gene encodes CDR1 SGHRS and CDR2 YFSETQ. The CDR3 is made up of 14 amino acids. CDR3 sequence: CASSLGSGANVLTF. The DNA for the CDR3 is TGCGCCAGCAGCTTGGGCTCTGGGGCCAACGTCCTGACTTTC.

This chain uses TRBV11-2 with TRBJ2-1, with TRBD2 matching over 12 bases. With V trimmed by 4 bases and J by 6 bases, 7 bases remained unmatched. The CDR3 runs to 16 residues. Germline lookup yields CDR1 SGHAT and CDR2 FQNNGV. In nucleotides, the CDR3 is TGTGCCAGCAGCTCCAGACTAGCGGGGGCCGGCAATGAGCAGTTCTTC. It encodes CASSSRLAGAGNEQFF.

Only a few counts were recorded for this clone. This chain links TRBV9 with TRBJ2-7; D perhaps matches TRBD2 (6 bases). This CDR3 has 14 amino acids. CDR1 is SGDLS and CDR2 is YYNGEE in the germline V gene. Trimming took 0 bases from V and 1 from J, leaving 8 bases between them. CDR3 residues: CASSVDGGSYEQYF. The CDR3 bases are TGTGCCAGCAGCGTAGATGGGGGGTCCTACGAGCAGTACTTC. Combining the CDR3 with reference TRBV9 and TRBJ2-7 gives the whole variable domain DSGVTQTPKHLITATGQRVTLRCSPRSGDLSVYWYQQSLDQGLQFLIQYYNGEERAKGNILERFSAQQFPDLHSELNLSSLELGDSALYFCASSVDGGSYEQYFGPGTRLTVT.

This clone ranks as medium-sized (0.01 to 0.1%). The J gene is TRBJ2-1, the V gene TRBV30; no clear D. The CDR3 consists of 12 residues. Trimming removed 0 bases at V and 9 bases at J, with 9 bases between. In germline, CDR1 is GTSNPN, CDR2 SVGIG (reference sequence). This chain's CDR3 is CAWSVDSSEQFF. The CDR3 DNA is TGTGCCTGGAGTGTAGATTCTAGTGAGCAGTTCTTC.

This chain connects TRBV5-1 to TRBJ1-3; the match to TRBD1 covers 7 bases. Looked up from germline, CDR1 is SGHRS and CDR2 is YFSETQ. V shed 0 bases, J shed 1 base, and the junction held 4 bases outside the gene matches. CDR3 length: 16 amino acids. Here the CDR3 reads CASSLVRQGSGNTIYF. CDR3 DNA: TGCGCCAGCAGCTTGGTGAGACAGGGTTCTGGAAACACCATATATTTT.

This sequence joins TRBV7-9 and TRBJ1-3; D not certain. V gave up 5 bases and J gave up 0 bases, with 8 bases separating them. Germline V gives CDR1 SEHNR, CDR2 FQNEAQ (reference sequence). This CDR3 contains 14 residues. The CDR3 loop reads CASSPRYSGNTIYF. CDR3 in DNA: TGTGCCAGCAGCCCCAGGTACTCTGGAAACACCATATATTTT.

The chain couples TRBV5-6 to TRBJ1-1, with a tentative D call TRBD1 (5 bases). The germline CDR1 and CDR2 sequences are SGHDT and YYEEEE. The CDR3 consists of 17 residues. The V end lost 4 bases, the J end lost 2 bases, and 21 bases lay between the germline ends. The CDR3 sequence: CASSRSFVRRDNTEAFF. The CDR3 DNA reads TGTGCCAGCAGCCGCAGTTTCGTTCGCAGGGATAACACTGAAGCTTTCTTT.

This clone was seen a few times. The chain couples TRBV7-9 to TRBJ2-7; no definite D call. CDR3 length: 14 residues. Germline CDR1 and CDR2: SEHNR and FQNEAQ (reference sequence). V lost 5 bases and J lost 3, with 14 bases in between. In DNA form, the CDR3 reads TGTGCCAGCAGCCAAGTCGGAGATTTCTACGAGCAGTACTTC. Translation gives CASSQVGDFYEQYF.

V usage is TRBV15 and J usage is TRBJ1-2; 8 bases are shared with TRBD1. CDR3 size: 15 residues. Trimming removed 5 bases from V and 4 bases from J; junction bases left unmatched: 9. Germline V gene lookup returns CDR1 LNHNV and CDR2 YYDKDF (reference sequence). For the CDR3, the DNA is TGTGCCACCAGCGGCCGAGACAGGGGAATCTATGGCTACACCTTC. Its protein product is CATSGRDRGIYGYTF.

For this clone: At one boundary the junction diverges from the germline segment, which might be a read error. The gene calls are TRBV7-4 and TRBJ2-1, with 7 bases that match TRBD2. Germline V gene lookup returns CDR1 SGHVT and CDR2 SQSDAQ. The CDR3 is made up of 16 amino acids. CDR3 in amino acids: CARSFKRESEGNEQFF. The CDR3 DNA is TGTGCCAGAAGCTTCAAGCGGGAATCCGAGGGCAATGAGCAGTTCTTC. Filled out from reference TRBV7-4 and TRBJ2-1, the complete variable domain reads GAGVSQSPRYKVAKRGRDVALRCDSISGHVTLYWYRQTLGQGSEVLTYSQSDAQRDKSGRPSGRFSAERPERSVSTLKIQRTEQGDSAVYLCARSFKRESEGNEQFFGPGTRLTVL.

The CDR3 nucleotides are TGTGCCAGCAGCCAAGTTGGCAGAGGACGAGACACTGAAGCTTTCTTT. Protein sequence: CASSQVGRGRDTEAFF. The chain links TRBV14 to TRBJ1-1; no definite D call. The CDR3 has 16 residues. V was cut by 1 base and J by 3 bases, with 15 bases left in between. Germline V lookup: CDR1 SGHDN, CDR2 FVKESK.

This chain connects TRBV5-1 to TRBJ1-2, with TRBD1 matching 7 bases. There are 14 residues in the CDR3. Germline values: CDR1 SGHRS, CDR2 YFSETQ. V shed 4 bases and J 4 bases; nucleotides not matched to a gene: 7. The CDR3: CASSPQGVVYGYTF. The CDR3 DNA reads TGCGCCAGCAGCCCCCAGGGGGTCGTCTATGGCTACACCTTC.

J is TRBJ1-5 and V is TRBV19; 8 positions match TRBD1. J lost 6 bases, V lost 3 bases, and 7 bases had no gene match. Germline-derived CDR1 and CDR2 are LNHDA and SQIVND (reference sequence). The CDR3 is 15 residues long. CDR3 nucleotides: TGTGCCAGTAGTATCTTATTAGGACAGGGTCAGCCCCAGCATTTT. This codes for CASSILLGQGQPQHF.